This T cell receptor beta chain was documented in a study of blood T cell repertoires in COVID-19. Germline V lookup: CDR1 ENHRY, CDR2 SYGVKD. The CDR3 is 14 residues long. Between the trimmed V and J ends, which lost 0 bases and 8 bases, there was a span of 13 bases. As originally analysed: From reference gene primer amplification, estimates of nucleated cell counts were derived. The repertoire was sequenced with immunoSEQ multiplex PCR; TCRdb's copy has only in-frame clones and lacks some. V and J calls plus clone size are reproduced from that table; the DNA served to infer D and trimming. The data show roughly 200,000 clones, over 60% seen once.

The specimen was peripheral blood. The V and J genes are TRBV10-3 and TRBJ1-2; D is possibly TRBD1 (6 bases). The sequence came from a woman aged 70-85 years with acute or convalescent COVID-19. The chain's CDR3 is CAISESQQGEGYTF. The CDR3 DNA sequence: TGTGCCATCAGTGAGTCCCAACAGGGCGAAGGCTACACCTTC.